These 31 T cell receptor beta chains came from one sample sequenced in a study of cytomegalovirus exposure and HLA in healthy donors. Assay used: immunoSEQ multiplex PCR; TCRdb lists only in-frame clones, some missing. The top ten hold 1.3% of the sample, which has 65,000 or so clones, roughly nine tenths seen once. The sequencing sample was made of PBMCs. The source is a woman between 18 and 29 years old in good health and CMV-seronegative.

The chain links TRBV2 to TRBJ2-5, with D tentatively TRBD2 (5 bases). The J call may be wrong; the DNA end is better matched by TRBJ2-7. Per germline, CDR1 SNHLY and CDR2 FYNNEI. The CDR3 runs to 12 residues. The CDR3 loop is CASSVDFYEQYF. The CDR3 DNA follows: TGTGCCAGCAGTGTGGACTTCTACGAGCAGTACTTC.

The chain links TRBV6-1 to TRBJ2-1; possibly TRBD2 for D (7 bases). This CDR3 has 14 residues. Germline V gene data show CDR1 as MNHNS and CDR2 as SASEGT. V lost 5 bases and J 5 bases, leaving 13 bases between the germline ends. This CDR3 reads CASSWGGQNNEQFF. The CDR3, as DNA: TGTGCCAGCAGTTGGGGGGGACAAAACAATGAGCAGTTCTTC.

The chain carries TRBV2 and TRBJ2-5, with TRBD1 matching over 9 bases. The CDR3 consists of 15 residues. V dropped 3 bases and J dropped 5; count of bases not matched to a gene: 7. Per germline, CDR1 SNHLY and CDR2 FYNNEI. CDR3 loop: CASSDPWTGVETQYF. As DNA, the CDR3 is TGTGCCAGCAGTGACCCTTGGACAGGGGTGGAGACCCAGTACTTC.

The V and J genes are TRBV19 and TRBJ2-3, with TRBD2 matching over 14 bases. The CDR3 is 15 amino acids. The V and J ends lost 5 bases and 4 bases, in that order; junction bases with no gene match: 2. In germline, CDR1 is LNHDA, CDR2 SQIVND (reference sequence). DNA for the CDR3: TGTGCCAGTAGTCGACTAGCGGGGGGGGCAGATACGCAGTATTTT. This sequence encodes CASSRLAGGADTQYF.

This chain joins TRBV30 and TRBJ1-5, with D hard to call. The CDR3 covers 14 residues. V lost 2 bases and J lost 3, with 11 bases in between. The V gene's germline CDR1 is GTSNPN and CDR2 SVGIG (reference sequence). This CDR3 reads CAWSPSSYNQPQHF. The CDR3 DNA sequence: TGTGCCTGGAGTCCCTCCAGTTACAATCAGCCCCAGCATTTT. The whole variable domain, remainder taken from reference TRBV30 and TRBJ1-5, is SQTIHQWPATLVQPVGSPLSLECTVEGTSNPNLYWYRQAAGRGLQLLFYSVGIGQISSEVPQNLSASRPQDRQFILSSKKLLLSDSGFYLCAWSPSSYNQPQHFGDGTRLSIL.

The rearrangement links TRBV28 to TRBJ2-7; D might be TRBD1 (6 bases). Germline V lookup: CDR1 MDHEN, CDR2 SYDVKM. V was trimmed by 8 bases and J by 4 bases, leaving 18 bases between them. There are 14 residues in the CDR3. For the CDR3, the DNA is TGTGCCAGCCTAACCGACACAGGGAAATACGAGCAGTACTTC. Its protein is CASLTDTGKYEQYF.

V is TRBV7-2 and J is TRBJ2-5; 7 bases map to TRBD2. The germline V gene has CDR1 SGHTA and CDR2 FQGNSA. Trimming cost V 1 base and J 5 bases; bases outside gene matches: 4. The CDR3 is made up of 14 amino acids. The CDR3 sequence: CASSLGLAVETQYF. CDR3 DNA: TGTGCCAGCAGCTTAGGACTAGCAGTGGAGACCCAGTACTTC. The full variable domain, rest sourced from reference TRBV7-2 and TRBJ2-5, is GAGVSQSPSNKVTEKGKDVELRCDPISGHTALYWYRQSLGQGLEFLIYFQGNSAPDKSGLPSDRFSAERTGGSVSTLTIQRTQQEDSAVYLCASSLGLAVETQYFGPGTRLLVL.

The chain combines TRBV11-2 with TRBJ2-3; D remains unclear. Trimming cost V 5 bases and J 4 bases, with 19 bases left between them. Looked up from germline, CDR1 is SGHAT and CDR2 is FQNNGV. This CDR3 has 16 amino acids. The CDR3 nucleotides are TGTGCCAGCAGCCCCTCCCAGGTTCGTCGTTCAGATACGCAGTATTTT. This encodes CASSPSQVRRSDTQYF.

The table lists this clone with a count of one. CDR3 residues: CASSPGQGSYNEQFF. In DNA form, the CDR3 reads TGTGCCAGCAGCCCGGGACAGGGCTCCTACAATGAGCAGTTCTTC. This rearrangement joins TRBV6-4 to TRBJ2-1, with 9 bases lining up with TRBD1. Germline assignment: CDR1 MRHNA and CDR2 SNTAGT. This CDR3 has 15 amino acids. Unmatched junction bases numbered 3, after V lost 6 bases and J lost 0 bases.

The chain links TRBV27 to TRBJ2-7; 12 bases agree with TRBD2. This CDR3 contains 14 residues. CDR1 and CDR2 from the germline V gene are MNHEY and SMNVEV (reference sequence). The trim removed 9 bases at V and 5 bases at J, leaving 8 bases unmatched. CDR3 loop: CARPETSGSNEQYF. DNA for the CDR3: TGTGCCAGGCCTGAGACTAGCGGGAGCAACGAGCAGTACTTC.

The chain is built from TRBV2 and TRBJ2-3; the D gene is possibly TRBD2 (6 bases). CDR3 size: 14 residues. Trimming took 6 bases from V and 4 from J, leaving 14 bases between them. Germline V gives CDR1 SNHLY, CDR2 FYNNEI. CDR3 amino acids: CASSSPREADTQYF. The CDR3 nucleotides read TGTGCCAGCAGCTCACCAAGGGAGGCAGATACGCAGTATTTT.

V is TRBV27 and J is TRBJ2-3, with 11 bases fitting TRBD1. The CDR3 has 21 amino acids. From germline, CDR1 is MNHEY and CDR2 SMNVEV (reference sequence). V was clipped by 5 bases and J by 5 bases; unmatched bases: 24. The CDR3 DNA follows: TGTGCCAGCAGTCCTAGGGGGGGGACAGGGGGGGTAATAGACGTTGGAGATACGCAGTATTTT. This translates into CASSPRGGTGGVIDVGDTQYF.

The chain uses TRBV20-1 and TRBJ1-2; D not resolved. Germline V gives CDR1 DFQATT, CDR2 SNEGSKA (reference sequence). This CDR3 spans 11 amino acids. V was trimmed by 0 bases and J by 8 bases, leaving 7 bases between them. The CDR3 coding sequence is TGCAGTGCTAGAGATCTCGAGGGCTACACCTTC. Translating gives CSARDLEGYTF.

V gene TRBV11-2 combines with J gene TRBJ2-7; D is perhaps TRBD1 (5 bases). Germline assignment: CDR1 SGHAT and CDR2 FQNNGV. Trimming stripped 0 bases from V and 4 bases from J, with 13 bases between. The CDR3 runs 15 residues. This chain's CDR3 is CASSLEAGSGYEQYF. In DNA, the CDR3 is TGTGCCAGCAGCTTAGAGGCAGGGTCAGGGTACGAGCAGTACTTC.

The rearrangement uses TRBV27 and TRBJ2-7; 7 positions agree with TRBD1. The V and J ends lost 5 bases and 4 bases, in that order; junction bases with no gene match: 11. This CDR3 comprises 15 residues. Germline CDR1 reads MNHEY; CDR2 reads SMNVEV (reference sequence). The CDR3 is CASSDRAENPYEQYF. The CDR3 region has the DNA TGTGCCAGCAGTGACAGGGCAGAAAACCCGTACGAGCAGTACTTC.

The CDR3 here is CASSQDWGRGHGYTF. The CDR3 DNA follows: TGCGCCAGCAGCCAAGATTGGGGCAGGGGACATGGCTACACCTTC. The J gene is TRBJ1-2, the V gene TRBV4-1; maybe TRBD1 (6 bases). This CDR3 region has 15 residues. Per the germline V gene, CDR1 is MGHRA and CDR2 is YSYEKL. The ends were cut back, 0 bases at V and 6 bases at J, with 14 bases in the middle.

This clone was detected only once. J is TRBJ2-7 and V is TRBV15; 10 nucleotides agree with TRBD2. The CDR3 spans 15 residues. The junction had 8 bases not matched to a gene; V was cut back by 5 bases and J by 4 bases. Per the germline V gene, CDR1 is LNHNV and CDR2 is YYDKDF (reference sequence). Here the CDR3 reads CATSPRLAGAYEQYF. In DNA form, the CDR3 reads TGTGCCACCAGCCCCCGGCTAGCGGGAGCTTACGAGCAGTACTTC.

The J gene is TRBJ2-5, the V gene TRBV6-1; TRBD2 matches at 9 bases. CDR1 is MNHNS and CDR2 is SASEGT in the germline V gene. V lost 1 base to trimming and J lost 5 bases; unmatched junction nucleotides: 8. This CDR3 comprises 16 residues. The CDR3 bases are TGTGCCAGCAGTGAAGTGTGGCGGGGGGGTTTGGAGACCCAGTACTTC. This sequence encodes CASSEVWRGGLETQYF.

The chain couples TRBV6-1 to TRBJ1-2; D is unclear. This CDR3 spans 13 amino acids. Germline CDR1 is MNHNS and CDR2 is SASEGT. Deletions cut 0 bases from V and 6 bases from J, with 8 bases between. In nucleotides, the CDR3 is TGTGCCAGCAGTGAAGCGGTGAGGGATGGCTACACCTTC. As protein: CASSEAVRDGYTF.

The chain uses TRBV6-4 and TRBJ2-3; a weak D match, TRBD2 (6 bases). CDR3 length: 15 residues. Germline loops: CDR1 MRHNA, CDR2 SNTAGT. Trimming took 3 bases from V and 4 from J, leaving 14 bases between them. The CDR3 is CASSDSAGRSDTQYF. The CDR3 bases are TGTGCCAGCAGTGATTCGGCGGGGCGCTCAGATACGCAGTATTTT.

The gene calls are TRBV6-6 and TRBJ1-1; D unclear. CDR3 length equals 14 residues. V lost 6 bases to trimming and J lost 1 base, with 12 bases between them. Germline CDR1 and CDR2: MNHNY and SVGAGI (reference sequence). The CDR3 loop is CASSGKAPNTEAFF. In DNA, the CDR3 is TGTGCCAGCAGCGGGAAGGCGCCGAACACTGAAGCTTTCTTT.

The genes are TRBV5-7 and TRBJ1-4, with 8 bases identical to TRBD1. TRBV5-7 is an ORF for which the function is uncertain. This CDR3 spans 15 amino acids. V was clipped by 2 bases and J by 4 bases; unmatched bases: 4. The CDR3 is CASSLWTGHNEKLFF. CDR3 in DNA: TGTGCCAGCAGCTTATGGACAGGGCATAATGAAAAACTGTTTTTT.

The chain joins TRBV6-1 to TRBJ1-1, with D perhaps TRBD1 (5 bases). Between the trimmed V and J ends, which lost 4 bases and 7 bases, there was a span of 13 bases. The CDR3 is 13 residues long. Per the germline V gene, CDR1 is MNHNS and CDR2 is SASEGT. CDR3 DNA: TGTGCCAGCAGTGTAGAAATAGACAGTGAAGCTTTCTTT. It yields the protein CASSVEIDSEAFF.

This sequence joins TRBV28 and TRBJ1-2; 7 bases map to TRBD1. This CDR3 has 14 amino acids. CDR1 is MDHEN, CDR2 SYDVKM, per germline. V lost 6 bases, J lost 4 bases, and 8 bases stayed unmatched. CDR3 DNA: TGTGCCAGCAGGGTGACAGGGTCGAGCTATGGCTACACCTTC. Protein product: CASRVTGSSYGYTF.

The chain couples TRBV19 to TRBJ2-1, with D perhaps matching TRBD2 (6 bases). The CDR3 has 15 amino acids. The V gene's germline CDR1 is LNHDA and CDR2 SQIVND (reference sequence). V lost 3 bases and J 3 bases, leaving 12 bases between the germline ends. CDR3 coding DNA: TGTGCCAGTAGTATTGGAGGGTTTAGCTACAATGAGCAGTTCTTC. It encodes CASSIGGFSYNEQFF.

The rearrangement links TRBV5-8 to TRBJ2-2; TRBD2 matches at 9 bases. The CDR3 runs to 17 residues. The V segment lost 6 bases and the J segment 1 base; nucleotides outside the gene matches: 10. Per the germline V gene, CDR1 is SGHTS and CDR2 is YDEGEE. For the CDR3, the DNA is TGTGCCAGCAAAAGGAGGGTAGCGGGAGTGAACACCGGGGAGCTGTTTTTT. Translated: CASKRRVAGVNTGELFF.

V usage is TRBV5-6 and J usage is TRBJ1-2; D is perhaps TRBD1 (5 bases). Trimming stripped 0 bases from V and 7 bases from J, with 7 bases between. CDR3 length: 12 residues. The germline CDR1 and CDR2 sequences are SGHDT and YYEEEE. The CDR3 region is CASSLGGRGYTF. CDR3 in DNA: TGTGCCAGCAGCTTGGGGGGCCGTGGCTACACCTTC.

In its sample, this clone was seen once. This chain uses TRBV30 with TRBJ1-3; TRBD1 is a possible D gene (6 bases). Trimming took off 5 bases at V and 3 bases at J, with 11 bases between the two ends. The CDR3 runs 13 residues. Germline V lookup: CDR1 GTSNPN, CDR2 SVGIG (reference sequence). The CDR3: CAWATGYGNTIYF. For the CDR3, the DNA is TGTGCCTGGGCGACAGGTTATGGAAACACCATATATTTT. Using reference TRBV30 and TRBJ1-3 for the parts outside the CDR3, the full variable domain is SQTIHQWPATLVQPVGSPLSLECTVEGTSNPNLYWYRQAAGRGLQLLFYSVGIGQISSEVPQNLSASRPQDRQFILSSKKLLLSDSGFYLCAWATGYGNTIYFGEGSWLTVV.

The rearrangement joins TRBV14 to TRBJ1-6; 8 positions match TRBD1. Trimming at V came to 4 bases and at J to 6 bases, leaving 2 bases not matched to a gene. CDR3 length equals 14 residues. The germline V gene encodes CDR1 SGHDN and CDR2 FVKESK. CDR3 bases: TGTGCCAGCAGCCCTGACAGGGGTAATTCACCCCTCCACTTT. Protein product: CASSPDRGNSPLHF.

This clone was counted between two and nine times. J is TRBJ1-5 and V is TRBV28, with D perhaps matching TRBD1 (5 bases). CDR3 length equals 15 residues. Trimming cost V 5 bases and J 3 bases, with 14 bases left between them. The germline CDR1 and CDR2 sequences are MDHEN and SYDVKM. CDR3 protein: CASSKEGTYNQPQHF. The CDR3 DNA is TGTGCCAGCAGTAAGGAGGGGACTTACAATCAGCCCCAGCATTTT.

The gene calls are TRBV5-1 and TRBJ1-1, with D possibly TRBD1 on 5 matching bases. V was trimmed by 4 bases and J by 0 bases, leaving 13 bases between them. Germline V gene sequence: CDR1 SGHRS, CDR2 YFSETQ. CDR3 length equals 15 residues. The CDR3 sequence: CASSPQPGVNTEAFF. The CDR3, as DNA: TGCGCCAGCAGCCCTCAACCGGGGGTGAACACTGAAGCTTTCTTT.